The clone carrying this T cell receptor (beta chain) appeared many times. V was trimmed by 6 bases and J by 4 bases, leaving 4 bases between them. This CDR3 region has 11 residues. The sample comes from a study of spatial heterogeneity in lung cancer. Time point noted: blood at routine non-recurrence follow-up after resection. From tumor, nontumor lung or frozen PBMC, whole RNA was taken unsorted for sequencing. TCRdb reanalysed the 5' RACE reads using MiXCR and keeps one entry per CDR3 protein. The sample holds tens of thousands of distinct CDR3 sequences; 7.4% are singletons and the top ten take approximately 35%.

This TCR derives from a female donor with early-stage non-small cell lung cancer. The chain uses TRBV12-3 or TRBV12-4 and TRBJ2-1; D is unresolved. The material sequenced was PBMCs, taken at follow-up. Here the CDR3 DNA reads TGTGCCAGCAGGCTATACAATGAGCAGTTCTTC. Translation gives CASRLYNEQFF.